Listed here are 20 T cell receptor beta chains from one sample, sequenced in a study of OX40 agonist ivuxolimab in advanced cancers. The library was obtained by the immunoSEQ multiplex PCR assay. This immuneACCESS table, as held by TCRdb, lists in-frame sequences with V and J called but not all clones. Of the missing ones, under half trace to an unresolved V gene in checked studies; the others have no known cause. A total of tens of thousands of clones appear in this sample, around 93% of them only once. Jointly, the top ten make up roughly a quarter of the sample. Sequenced material: CD4+ or CD8+ T cells sorted from blood, taken in a trial of the OX40 agonist ivuxolimab. The receptors were gathered from an adult with an advanced solid tumor such as melanoma, head and neck, liver or kidney cancer.

This clone was counted once. This chain links TRBV28 with TRBJ2-7; D is tentatively TRBD1 or TRBD2 (5 bases each). From germline, CDR1 is MDHEN and CDR2 SYDVKM. The CDR3 totals 12 residues. Between the trimmed V and J ends, which lost 6 bases and 6 bases, there was a span of 12 bases. The DNA for the CDR3 is TGTGCCAGCAGCGCCGGGGCTACCGAGCAGTACTTC. Translating gives CASSAGATEQYF.

The V call is TRBV6-7, the J call TRBJ2-5; maybe TRBD1 (6 bases). TRBV6-7 is assigned to the ORF class and has an uncertain function. CDR3 length: 15 amino acids. Trimming pared 6 bases from V and 5 bases from J, leaving 19 bases between. The CDR3 here is CASSNHQGLGETQYF. CDR3 nucleotides: TGTGCCAGCAGCAATCACCAGGGGCTAGGGGAGACCCAGTACTTC.

CDR3 coding DNA: TGTGCCAGCACCCGAGGACAGGGGGTCCACGAGCAGTACTTC. Translated, it gives CASTRGQGVHEQYF. The chain is built from TRBV13 and TRBJ2-7; 10 positions agree with TRBD1. The CDR3 is 14 residues long. V dropped 7 bases and J dropped 5; count of bases not matched to a gene: 8. The germline CDR1 and CDR2 sequences are PRHDT and FYEKMQ (reference sequence).

The chain links TRBV30 to TRBJ1-5; 10 bases map to TRBD1. The ends lost 2 bases at V and 4 bases at J; junction bases unmatched: 5. Germline CDR1 is GTSNPN and CDR2 is SVGIG (reference sequence). This CDR3 has 15 amino acids. The CDR3: CAWSPVGQGNQPQHF. The CDR3 DNA sequence: TGTGCCTGGAGTCCGGTGGGACAGGGGAATCAGCCCCAGCATTTT.

The rearrangement uses TRBV7-8 and TRBJ2-7; no clear D. V was trimmed by 5 bases and J by 2 bases, leaving 10 bases between them. The CDR3 runs to 13 residues. Germline V gene data show CDR1 as SGHVS and CDR2 as FQNEAQ. CDR3: CASSRDLTYEQYF. The CDR3 coding sequence is TGTGCCAGCAGCCGTGACTTGACCTACGAGCAGTACTTC.

The gene calls are TRBV7-9 and TRBJ1-5; D unresolved. Trimming removed 1 base from V and 0 bases from J, with 4 bases in between. The germline gives CDR1 SEHNR, CDR2 FQNEAQ (reference sequence). CDR3 length: 14 amino acids. CDR3 residues: CASSLVDSNQPQHF. DNA of the CDR3: TGTGCCAGCAGCTTAGTGGATAGCAATCAGCCCCAGCATTTT.

The chain recombines TRBV7-8 with TRBJ2-7, with 11 bases that match TRBD2. Unmatched junction bases numbered 10, after V lost 0 bases and J lost 3 bases. This CDR3 is 18 amino acids long. CDR1 and CDR2 from the germline V gene are SGHVS and FQNEAQ. CDR3 amino acids: CASSLAGLAEEEYYEQYF. CDR3 bases: TGTGCCAGCAGCTTAGCGGGACTAGCGGAGGAGGAGTACTACGAGCAGTACTTC.

The chain joins TRBV13 to TRBJ1-5; D call uncertain. The V gene's germline CDR1 is PRHDT and CDR2 FYEKMQ (reference sequence). V was cut by 0 bases and J by 3 bases, with 6 bases left in between. The CDR3 length is 14 residues. CDR3 region: CASSLGGINQPQHF. The CDR3 nucleotides are TGTGCCAGCAGCTTAGGGGGGATCAATCAGCCCCAGCATTTT.

This clone is a singleton in its sample. The CDR3 DNA reads TGTGCCAGCAACGACAGGGGGCACACAGATACGCAGTATTTT. Its translation: CASNDRGHTDTQYF. This chain uses TRBV13 with TRBJ2-3; TRBD1 matches 10 bases. The CDR3 covers 14 residues. V dropped 7 bases and J dropped 2; count of bases not matched to a gene: 3. Germline loops: CDR1 PRHDT, CDR2 FYEKMQ (reference sequence). Full variable domain (rest looked up from reference TRBV13 and TRBJ2-3): AAGVIQSPRHLIKEKRETATLKCYPIPRHDTVYWYQQGPGQDPQFLISFYEKMQSDKGSIPDRFSAQQFSDYHSELNMSSLELGDSALYFCASNDRGHTDTQYFGPGTRLTVL.

This chain connects TRBV4-3 to TRBJ1-1, with 9 nucleotides matching TRBD1. Germline V gene lookup returns CDR1 LGHNA and CDR2 YSLEER. The CDR3 loop spans 15 amino acids. J lost 6 bases, V lost 3 bases, and 8 bases had no gene match. In nucleotides, the CDR3 is TGCGCCAGCAGCCAGCCGGGACAGGGACGAGCTGAAGCTTTCTTT. Protein: CASSQPGQGRAEAFF.

A single count supports this clone. The chain uses TRBV10-1 and TRBJ2-3; no clear D gene. With 4 bases removed from V and 4 bases from J, the gap between germline ends came to 6 bases. The CDR3 totals 12 residues. The germline V gene encodes CDR1 WNHNN and CDR2 SYGVQD (reference sequence). DNA of the CDR3: TGCGCCAGCAGTGGAAACCCAGATACGCAGTATTTT. Amino acid sequence: CASSGNPDTQYF.

The genes are TRBV23-1 and TRBJ2-2; D gene uncertain. TRBV23-1 is an ORF for which the function is uncertain. The CDR3 sequence is 14 residues long. Trimming took 7 bases from V and 2 from J, leaving 11 bases between them. CDR3 in amino acids: CASIGHTNTGELFF. CDR3 sequence (DNA): TGCGCCAGCATCGGGCATACTAACACCGGGGAGCTGTTTTTT.

For the CDR3, the DNA is TGTGCCAGCAGCCAAGATCTGGGCGGCACCGGGGAGCTGTTTTTT. Protein product: CASSQDLGGTGELFF. The chain is built from TRBV4-2 and TRBJ2-2; D gene ambiguous. The CDR3 totals 15 residues. Germline V gene data show CDR1 as LGHNA and CDR2 as YNFKEQ. Trimming took off 0 bases at V and 4 bases at J, with 9 bases between the two ends.

This clone came up a few times. This chain connects TRBV25-1 to TRBJ2-2, with D possibly TRBD2 on 5 matching bases. The CDR3 sequence is 13 residues long. Germline values: CDR1 MGHDK, CDR2 SYGVNS. V lost 3 bases to trimming and J lost 3 bases, with 5 bases between them. CDR3 sequence (DNA): TGTGCCAGCAGTGAGAGGGACACCGGGGAGCTGTTTTTT. The encoded protein is CASSERDTGELFF. The full variable domain, in which reference TRBV25-1 and TRBJ2-2 provide the parts outside the CDR3, is EADIYQTPRYLVIGTGKKITLECSQTMGHDKMYWYQQDPGMELHLIHYSYGVNSTEKGDLSSESTVSRIRTEHFPLTLESARPSHTSQYLCASSERDTGELFFGEGSRLTVL.

The J gene is TRBJ2-7, the V gene TRBV7-2, with 7 bases matching TRBD2. CDR3 size: 14 residues. Germline CDR1 and CDR2: SGHTA and FQGNSA. The J segment lost 0 bases and the V segment lost 4 bases, leaving 3 bases of the junction unmatched. The CDR3 is CASSYGGSSYEQYF. CDR3 bases: TGTGCCAGCAGCTACGGCGGGAGCTCCTACGAGCAGTACTTC.

This rearrangement joins TRBV15 to TRBJ2-3, with 8 bases aligning to TRBD1. The CDR3 runs 15 residues. In germline, CDR1 is LNHNV, CDR2 YYDKDF (reference sequence). Germline trimming cut 3 bases from V and 4 bases from J; bases unmatched to any gene: 6. CDR3 nucleotides: TGTGCCACCAGCAGGGACCGGACAGGGCCAGATACGCAGTATTTT. Protein: CATSRDRTGPDTQYF.

The rearrangement joins TRBV28 to TRBJ2-2; no clear D. The CDR3 is 14 residues long. Germline V gene sequence: CDR1 MDHEN, CDR2 SYDVKM. The V gene lost 8 bases and the J gene lost 6 bases, with 16 bases spanning the gap. The CDR3 coding sequence is TGTGCCAGCGCGGTGGGCCTCCCACCCGGGGAGCTGTTTTTT. Translation gives CASAVGLPPGELFF.

This clone was seen once. Here the CDR3 reads CASSPQNTEAFF. Written as DNA, the CDR3 is TGTGCCAGTAGTCCCCAGAACACTGAAGCTTTCTTT. The genes are TRBV19 and TRBJ1-1; D gene ambiguous. The CDR3 extends over 12 amino acids. With 5 bases removed from V and 1 base from J, the gap between germline ends came to 5 bases. Looked up from germline, CDR1 is LNHDA and CDR2 is SQIVND (reference sequence).

The chain uses TRBV4-1 and TRBJ1-1; D is perhaps TRBD1 (5 bases). CDR3 size: 14 residues. Germline V gene sequence: CDR1 MGHRA, CDR2 YSYEKL. Between the trimmed V and J ends, which lost 3 bases and 5 bases, there was a span of 13 bases. The CDR3 DNA follows: TGCGCCAGCAGCCATCCAGGGTCGGGAACTGAAGCTTTCTTT. Translating it yields CASSHPGSGTEAFF.

This clone appeared once. The chain is built from TRBV6-5 and TRBJ1-1; D gene ambiguous. This CDR3 has 13 amino acids. Per germline, CDR1 MNHEY and CDR2 SVGAGI. The ends were cut back, 0 bases at V and 5 bases at J, with 7 bases in the middle. The CDR3 DNA reads as TGTGCCAGCAGTTACTCGACGGGGACTGAAGCTTTCTTT. This sequence encodes CASSYSTGTEAFF.